This record looks at one TCR beta chain sequence and its context. No antigen is known for it. Individuals having autoimmune disease history or systemic immunosuppression were not enrolled. This sample is drawn from a study of OX40 agonist ivuxolimab in advanced cancers. Study as a whole: An agonistic anti-OX40 (CD134) antibody, ivuxolimab, was used to treat the patients.

CDR1 and CDR2 from the germline V gene are SGDLS and YYNGEE. V gave up 0 bases and J gave up 0 bases, with 9 bases separating them. CDR3 length: 15 residues. Findings and caveats of the study: Specificity for antigen went undetermined in the expanded peripheral T cells.

Using immunoSEQ multiplex PCR, the repertoire was profiled, and TCRdb retains in-frame clones only, with some absent. The sample lists about 28,000 clones; 86% were seen once. The chain couples TRBV9 to TRBJ1-2; D is uncertain. This sample comprised CD4+ or CD8+ T cells sorted from blood, obtained in a trial of the OX40 agonist ivuxolimab. The clonotype originates from an adult with an advanced solid tumor such as melanoma, head and neck, liver or kidney cancer. The CDR3 here is CASSVAMSPNYGYTF. CDR3 DNA: TGTGCCAGCAGCGTAGCTATGTCACCTAACTATGGCTACACCTTC.